The source of this T cell receptor (beta chain) is a study of vaccination and CD4 T cells after COVID-19. Looking at the study overall: Collection of post-vaccine samples followed dose two by a median about 75 days, spanning a range of 14 to 241.

In regard to this clonotype: What it recognizes is unknown.

Treatment specified: 10-day PBMC culture with coronavirus spike peptide pools or control peptides (ViraFEST assay). Sequenced with the Oncomine TCR Beta short-read assay was DNA taken from cultured CD4+ T cells. TCRdb passed the PCR reads through MiXCR, listing each CDR3 protein once. Here the sample spans more than 13,000 distinct CDR3 sequences, roughly 53% being singletons. The sequence derives from a human donor who had recovered from COVID-19. The source was CD4+ T cells from blood, cultured in vitro, collected before SARS-CoV-2 vaccination.

Here the CDR3 DNA reads TGTGCCAGCAGTGCTTCCGCCGGGGCCAGGCAGCAGTACTTC. It specifies CASSASAGARQQYF. The chain employs TRBV2 and TRBJ2-7, with D perhaps being TRBD1 or TRBD2 (5 bases each). There are 14 residues in the CDR3. With 4 bases removed from V and 8 bases from J, the gap between germline ends came to 18 bases. In germline, CDR1 is SNHLY, CDR2 FYNNEI.